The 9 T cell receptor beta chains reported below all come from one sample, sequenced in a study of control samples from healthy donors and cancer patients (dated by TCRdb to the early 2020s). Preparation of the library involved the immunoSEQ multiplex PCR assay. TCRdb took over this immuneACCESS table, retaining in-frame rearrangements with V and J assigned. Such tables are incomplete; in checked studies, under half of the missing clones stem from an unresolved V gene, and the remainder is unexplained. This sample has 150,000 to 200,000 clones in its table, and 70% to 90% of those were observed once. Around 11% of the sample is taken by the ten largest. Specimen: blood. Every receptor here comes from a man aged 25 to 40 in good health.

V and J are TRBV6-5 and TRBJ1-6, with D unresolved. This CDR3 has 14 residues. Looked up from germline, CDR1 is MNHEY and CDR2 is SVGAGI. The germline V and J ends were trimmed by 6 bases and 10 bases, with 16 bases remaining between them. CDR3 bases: TGTGCCAGCAGCCCGACGGCCCTGGGATCACCCCTCCACTTT. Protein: CASSPTALGSPLHF.

CDR3 sequence reads: CASSIRGDTGELFF. In nucleotides, the CDR3 is TGTGCCAGTAGTATTCGGGGGGACACCGGGGAGCTGTTTTTT. The chain is built from TRBV19 and TRBJ2-2; 7 bases fit TRBD2. J was trimmed by 3 bases and V by 3 bases; bases with no gene match: 1. The CDR3 spans 14 residues. Germline V gene sequence: CDR1 LNHDA, CDR2 SQIVND (reference sequence).

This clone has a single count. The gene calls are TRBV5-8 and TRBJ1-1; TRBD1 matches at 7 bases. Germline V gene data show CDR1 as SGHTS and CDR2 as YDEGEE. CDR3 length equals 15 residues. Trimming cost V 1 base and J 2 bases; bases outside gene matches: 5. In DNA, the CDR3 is TGTGCCAGCAGCTTGTACAGGGGTACAAACACTGAAGCTTTCTTT. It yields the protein CASSLYRGTNTEAFF.

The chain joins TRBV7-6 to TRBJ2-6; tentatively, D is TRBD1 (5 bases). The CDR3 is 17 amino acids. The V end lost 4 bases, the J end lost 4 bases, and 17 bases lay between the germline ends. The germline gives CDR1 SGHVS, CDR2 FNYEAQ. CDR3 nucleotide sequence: TGTGCCAGCAGCTCCCCGGAAAGGGGCTACGGGGCCAACGTCCTGACTTTC. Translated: CASSSPERGYGANVLTF.

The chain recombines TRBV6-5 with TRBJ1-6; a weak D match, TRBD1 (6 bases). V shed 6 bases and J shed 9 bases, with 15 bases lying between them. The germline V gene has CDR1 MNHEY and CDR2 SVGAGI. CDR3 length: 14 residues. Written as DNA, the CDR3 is TGTGCCAGCAGCCCACCAGGGGATGGTTCACCCCTCCACTTT. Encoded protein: CASSPPGDGSPLHF.

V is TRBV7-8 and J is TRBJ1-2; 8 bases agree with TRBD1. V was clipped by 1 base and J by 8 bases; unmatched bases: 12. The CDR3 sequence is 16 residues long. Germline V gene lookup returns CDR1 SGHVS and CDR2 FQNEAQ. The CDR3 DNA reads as TGTGCCAGCAGCTTAGATGTGACCGACAGGGGACGGGGCTACACCTTC. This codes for CASSLDVTDRGRGYTF.

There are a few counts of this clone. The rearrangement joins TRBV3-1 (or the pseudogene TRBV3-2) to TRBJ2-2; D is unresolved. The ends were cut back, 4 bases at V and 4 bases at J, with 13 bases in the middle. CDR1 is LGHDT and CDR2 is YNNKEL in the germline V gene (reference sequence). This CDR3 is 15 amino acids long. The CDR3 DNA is TGTGCCAGCAGCCGCACAGCCTCGGGCACCGGGGAGCTGTTTTTT. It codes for CASSRTASGTGELFF.

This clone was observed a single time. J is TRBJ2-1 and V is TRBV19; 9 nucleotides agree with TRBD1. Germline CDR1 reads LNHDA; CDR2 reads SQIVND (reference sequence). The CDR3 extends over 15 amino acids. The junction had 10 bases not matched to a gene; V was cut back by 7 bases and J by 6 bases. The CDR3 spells CASMIGGQGSNEQFF. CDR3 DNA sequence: TGTGCCAGTATGATTGGGGGACAGGGCAGCAATGAGCAGTTCTTC.

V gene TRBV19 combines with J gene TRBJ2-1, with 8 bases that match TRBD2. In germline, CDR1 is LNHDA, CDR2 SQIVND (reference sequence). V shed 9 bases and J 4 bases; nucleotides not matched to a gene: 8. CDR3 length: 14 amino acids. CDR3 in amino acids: CASLSGNDYNEQFF. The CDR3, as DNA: TGTGCCAGCCTTAGCGGGAACGATTACAATGAGCAGTTCTTC.